Presented here are 8 T cell receptor beta chains from one specimen sequenced in a study of radiotherapy plus CTLA-4 blockade in lung cancer. Profiled with immunoSEQ multiplex PCR; TCRdb holds only in-frame clones, not every one. The sample contains tens of thousands of clones, more than 75% of which appear only once. This material consisted of peripheral blood, taken from a patient treated with radiotherapy plus ipilimumab. These TCRs come from a human donor with non-small cell lung cancer that progressed on radiotherapy plus ipilimumab.

This clone has more than one count but fewer than ten. J is TRBJ2-7 and V is TRBV6-5, with a tentative D call TRBD1 (6 bases). The V end was cut by 4 bases, the J end by 3 bases, with 13 bases between. Germline CDR1 MNHEY, CDR2 SVGAGI. The CDR3 runs to 14 residues. CDR3 amino acids: CASSSSTGNYEQYF. In DNA form, the CDR3 reads TGTGCCAGCAGTTCCTCGACAGGAAACTACGAGCAGTACTTC.

The V and J genes are TRBV30 and TRBJ2-3; D perhaps matches TRBD1 (5 bases). Germline assignment: CDR1 GTSNPN and CDR2 SVGIG (reference sequence). This CDR3 has 13 amino acids. Trimming cost V 0 bases and J 6 bases, with 10 bases left between them. CDR3 nucleotides: TGTGCCTGGAGTGTGGGGCCCGGGGATACGCAGTATTTT. Translation: CAWSVGPGDTQYF.

This chain links TRBV6-6 with TRBJ2-3; possibly TRBD2 for D (6 bases). CDR3 length: 15 amino acids. Germline assignment: CDR1 MNHNY and CDR2 SVGAGI (reference sequence). V lost 2 bases and J lost 0, with 9 bases in between. CDR3 protein: CASSYVSGSTDTQYF. For the CDR3, the DNA is TGTGCCAGCAGTTACGTCAGCGGGAGCACAGATACGCAGTATTTT.

In its sample, this clone was seen once. The chain carries TRBV6-1 and TRBJ1-1; possibly TRBD1 for D (6 bases). V lost 6 bases to trimming and J lost 0 bases, with 11 bases between them. The CDR3 totals 14 residues. The germline V gene encodes CDR1 MNHNS and CDR2 SASEGT. CDR3 DNA sequence: TGTGCCAGCAGGGGACACCCCATGAACACTGAAGCTTTCTTT. This codes for CASRGHPMNTEAFF.

The J gene is TRBJ2-3, the V gene TRBV21-1; TRBD2 was called by the table and not checked on the DNA. TRBV21-1 is a known pseudogene. The CDR3 consists of 16 residues. CDR3 in DNA: TGTGCCAGCAGCTCCCCTCGAGGAAAGGGCACAGATACGCAGTATTTT. It yields the protein CASSSPRGKGTDTQYF.

The rearrangement uses TRBV18 and TRBJ2-1; 7 nucleotides agree with TRBD2. V dropped 4 bases and J dropped 9; count of bases not matched to a gene: 12. This CDR3 has 15 amino acids. Germline CDR1 is KGHSH and CDR2 is LQKENI. The CDR3 DNA is TGTGCCAGCTCACTGGGTAGGGAGGGGACGAGTGAGCAGTTCTTC. Translated: CASSLGREGTSEQFF.

The chain carries TRBV6-1 and TRBJ2-1; either TRBD1 or TRBD2 may supply D (5 bases each). V lost 1 base and J lost 5, with 15 bases in between. The V gene's germline CDR1 is MNHNS and CDR2 SASEGT. This CDR3 region has 16 residues. The CDR3 sequence is CASSEGPGRAHNEQFF. The CDR3 region has the DNA TGTGCCAGCAGTGAAGGCCCAGGGAGAGCGCACAATGAGCAGTTCTTC.

V and J are TRBV20-1 and TRBJ1-1, with D tentatively TRBD1 (5 bases). Germline V CDR1 and CDR2: DFQATT, SNEGSKA (reference sequence). The CDR3 length is 11 residues. CDR3 nucleotides: TGCAGCTCCAGGGAGAACACTGAAGCTTTCTTT. Translating it yields CSSRENTEAFF.